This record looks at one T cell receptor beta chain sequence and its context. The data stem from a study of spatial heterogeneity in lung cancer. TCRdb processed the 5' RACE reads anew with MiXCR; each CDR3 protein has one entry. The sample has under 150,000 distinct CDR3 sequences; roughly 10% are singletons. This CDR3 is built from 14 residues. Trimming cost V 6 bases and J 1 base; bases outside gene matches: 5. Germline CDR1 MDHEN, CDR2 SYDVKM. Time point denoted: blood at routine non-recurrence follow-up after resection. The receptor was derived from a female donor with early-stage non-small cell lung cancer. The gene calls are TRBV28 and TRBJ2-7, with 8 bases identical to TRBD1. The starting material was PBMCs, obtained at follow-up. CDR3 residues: CASRPRQGSYEQYF. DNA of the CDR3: TGTGCCAGCAGACCGCGACAGGGGTCCTACGAGCAGTACTTC.